These 6 T cell receptor beta chains were sequenced from one sample in a study of shared clonotypes between healthy human individuals. Sequencing used immunoSEQ multiplex PCR; TCRdb keeps in-frame clones, though not all of them. The sample holds approximately 1,500,000 clones, about 98% seen once. Sequencing was carried out using naive CD4+ T cells sorted from blood. Indicated subset: CD45RA+ positively selected. Source of these receptors: a man aged 25 to 40 in good health.

The chain links TRBV18 to TRBJ2-5; D may be TRBD1 (6 bases). This CDR3 spans 14 amino acids. Looked up from germline, CDR1 is KGHSH and CDR2 is LQKENI. Deletions cut 2 bases from V and 3 bases from J, with 10 bases between. CDR3 sequence (DNA): TGTGCCAGCTCACCAGTCCAGGGGAAAGAGACCCAGTACTTC. This sequence encodes CASSPVQGKETQYF.

The CDR3 DNA sequence: TGTGCCAGCAGCTTCCTGGGTTTAGAGACCCAGTACTTC. This encodes CASSFLGLETQYF. The chain links TRBV7-2 to TRBJ2-5; D not resolved. Germline CDR1 is SGHTA and CDR2 is FQGNSA. V was clipped by 3 bases and J by 4 bases, with 9 bases between them. This CDR3 region has 13 residues.

J is TRBJ2-5 and V is TRBV28, with 10 bases aligning to TRBD2. With 6 bases clipped from V and 1 base from J, the junction kept 8 bases outside the gene matches. Germline CDR1 reads MDHEN; CDR2 reads SYDVKM. The CDR3 loop spans 16 amino acids. DNA of the CDR3: TGTGCCAGCAGCCAACTAGCGGGACTCCTCCAAGAGACCCAGTACTTC. This codes for CASSQLAGLLQETQYF.

The gene calls are TRBV25-1 and TRBJ2-2, with D possibly matching TRBD2 (5 bases). Germline CDR1 reads MGHDK; CDR2 reads SYGVNS. This CDR3 is built from 14 residues. V gave up 6 bases and J gave up 1 base, with 9 bases separating them. CDR3 loop: CASSRGGNTGELFF. The CDR3 bases are TGTGCCAGCAGCCGGGGTGGGAACACCGGGGAGCTGTTTTTT.

The chain employs TRBV5-5 and TRBJ2-7; D is undetermined. The germline CDR1 and CDR2 sequences are SGHKS and YYEKEE (reference sequence). The CDR3 has 15 residues. The V and J ends lost 3 bases and 5 bases respectively, with 18 bases between them. The CDR3 nucleotides read TGTGCCAGCAGCTCTACACCTTTCCCCGGCAACGAGCAGTACTTC. Its protein product is CASSSTPFPGNEQYF.

The gene calls are TRBV18 and TRBJ2-7; 13 nucleotides agree with TRBD2. Germline V gives CDR1 KGHSH, CDR2 LQKENI. J lost 5 bases, V lost 3 bases, and 13 bases had no gene match. This CDR3 has 18 residues. For the CDR3, the DNA is TGTGCCAGCTCACCCGTCCCGGGACTAGCGGGGAGGGTGGACGAGCAGTACTTC. This encodes CASSPVPGLAGRVDEQYF.